This passage covers 15 T cell receptor beta chains from one sample sequenced in a study of blood T cell repertoires in COVID-19. The table came from immunoSEQ multiplex PCR; TCRdb's copy has only in-frame clones and leaves some out. The table includes around 160,000 clones, over 80% detected once. Sequencing input: PBMCs or T cells enriched from blood (not recorded which). The source is a woman aged 60-75 years who had recovered from COVID-19.

The chain recombines TRBV6-5 with TRBJ1-4; D is uncertain. Germline CDR1 MNHEY, CDR2 SVGAGI. The V end lost 7 bases, the J end lost 7 bases, and 13 bases lay between the germline ends. The CDR3 has 13 residues. CDR3 in amino acids: CASTLGGVEKLFF. In nucleotides, the CDR3 is TGTGCCAGCACTCTGGGTGGAGTTGAAAAACTGTTTTTT.

The rearrangement joins TRBV2 to TRBJ2-1; 8 nucleotides agree with TRBD1. The CDR3 is 14 residues long. Germline CDR1 SNHLY, CDR2 FYNNEI. V gave up 6 bases and J gave up 2 bases; unmatched junction bases: 3. The CDR3 DNA reads as TGTGCCAGCAGGGGACAGGTTGCCTACAATGAGCAGTTCTTC. This gives the protein CASRGQVAYNEQFF.

This clone was seen a single time. This chain uses TRBV2 with TRBJ1-1; 10 bases match TRBD1. The CDR3 covers 14 residues. Germline trimming cut 4 bases from V and 3 bases from J; bases unmatched to any gene: 2. The V gene's germline CDR1 is SNHLY and CDR2 FYNNEI. The CDR3 reads CASSVGQGYTEAFF. CDR3 nucleotides: TGTGCCAGCAGTGTGGGACAGGGGTACACTGAAGCTTTCTTT.

The genes are TRBV5-1 and TRBJ2-4; the D gene is possibly TRBD2 (6 bases). This CDR3 has 16 residues. Germline V CDR1 and CDR2: SGHRS, YFSETQ. Trimming cost V 1 base and J 0 bases, with 11 bases left between them. The CDR3 protein is CASSLWGVLAKNIQYF. The CDR3 DNA reads TGCGCCAGCAGCTTGTGGGGGGTCCTAGCCAAAAACATTCAGTACTTC.

The chain uses TRBV9 and TRBJ2-2; D might be TRBD1 (6 bases). The V gene lost 0 bases and the J gene lost 1 base, with 10 bases spanning the gap. Per the germline V gene, CDR1 is SGDLS and CDR2 is YYNGEE. The CDR3 is made up of 16 amino acids. Written as DNA, the CDR3 is TGTGCCAGCAGCGTAGGGGGGCAGCTGAACACCGGGGAGCTGTTTTTT. Protein product: CASSVGGQLNTGELFF.

J is TRBJ1-1 and V is TRBV9; 7 bases match TRBD1. Per germline, CDR1 SGDLS and CDR2 YYNGEE. The junction had 16 bases not matched to a gene; V was cut back by 4 bases and J by 1 base. CDR3 length: 18 amino acids. CDR3 loop: CASSLYAQGEGGNTEAFF. The CDR3 DNA is TGTGCCAGCAGCCTTTACGCTCAGGGGGAAGGGGGGAACACTGAAGCTTTCTTT.

The chain joins TRBV5-5 to TRBJ1-1; D possibly corresponds to TRBD1 (6 bases). CDR1 is SGHKS, CDR2 YYEKEE, per germline (reference sequence). This CDR3 spans 15 amino acids. The V end lost 4 bases, the J end lost 4 bases, and 17 bases lay between the germline ends. The CDR3 spells CASSLQGGGITEAFF. CDR3 nucleotide sequence: TGTGCCAGCAGCCTACAGGGCGGAGGAATCACTGAAGCTTTCTTT.

This clone occurred a few times. The chain carries TRBV7-8 and TRBJ1-2; possible D gene TRBD1, 5 bases. This CDR3 is built from 14 residues. The ends were cut back, 5 bases at V and 0 bases at J, with 10 bases in the middle. Germline assignment: CDR1 SGHVS and CDR2 FQNEAQ. CDR3 residues: CASSPDTSNYGYTF. Here the CDR3 DNA reads TGTGCCAGCAGCCCGGACACTTCTAACTATGGCTACACCTTC.

The chain carries TRBV25-1 and TRBJ2-5, with D perhaps TRBD2 (6 bases). Trimming removed 7 bases at V and 4 bases at J, with 13 bases between. The length of the CDR3 is 13 residues. In germline, CDR1 is MGHDK, CDR2 SYGVNS. In nucleotides, the CDR3 is TGTGCCAGCACCCGTGGGGGGTCAGAGACCCAGTACTTC. Its protein is CASTRGGSETQYF.

The chain couples TRBV4-2 to TRBJ1-1, with 7 bases that match TRBD1. The CDR3 totals 14 residues. In germline, CDR1 is LGHNA, CDR2 YNFKEQ. The ends lost 0 bases at V and 10 bases at J; junction bases unmatched: 8. DNA of the CDR3: TGTGCCAGCAGCCAAGATCGAGACCGGGACAGAGCTTTCTTT. Translation gives CASSQDRDRDRAFF.

The rearrangement joins TRBV3-1 (or the pseudogene TRBV3-2) to TRBJ2-1; 9 positions match TRBD1. Germline lookup yields CDR1 LGHDT and CDR2 YNNKEL (reference sequence). This CDR3 has 15 residues. The V and J ends lost 1 base and 6 bases, in that order; junction bases with no gene match: 4. The CDR3 sequence is CASSQVRDRVNEQFF. The CDR3 region has the DNA TGTGCCAGCAGCCAAGTTCGGGACAGGGTCAATGAGCAGTTCTTC.

The rearrangement links TRBV7-9 to TRBJ1-4; 7 nucleotides align to TRBD1. Germline V gene lookup returns CDR1 SEHNR and CDR2 FQNEAQ (reference sequence). V was clipped by 3 bases and J by 5 bases; unmatched bases: 9. This CDR3 has 16 amino acids. CDR3 DNA sequence: TGTGCCAGCAGCTTGTCTACCGGGACAGTAAATGAAAAACTGTTTTTT. Residues: CASSLSTGTVNEKLFF.

The chain recombines TRBV9 with TRBJ1-6, with TRBD1 as a possible D gene (5 bases). Germline assignment: CDR1 SGDLS and CDR2 YYNGEE. The ends were cut back, 3 bases at V and 10 bases at J, with 17 bases in the middle. This CDR3 is built from 15 residues. The CDR3 reads CASSERAGPRSPLHF. The CDR3 DNA follows: TGTGCCAGCAGCGAGAGAGCGGGGCCGCGGTCACCCCTCCACTTT.

The chain combines TRBV12-5 with TRBJ1-1; D is perhaps TRBD1 (5 bases). V lost 3 bases to trimming and J lost 3 bases, with 8 bases between them. Germline-derived CDR1 and CDR2 are LGHNT and FRNRAP. This CDR3 region has 13 residues. This CDR3 reads CASGFGGYTEAFF. Here the CDR3 DNA reads TGTGCTAGTGGTTTTGGGGGGTACACTGAAGCTTTCTTT.

The CDR3 DNA reads TGCGCCAGCAGCCCCACGGGGTCAAGTAATCAGCCCCAGCATTTT. Encoded protein: CASSPTGSSNQPQHF. The V and J genes are TRBV4-1 and TRBJ1-5, with unresolved D. The CDR3 has 15 amino acids. The V end lost 4 bases, the J end lost 4 bases, and 14 bases lay between the germline ends. In germline, CDR1 is MGHRA, CDR2 YSYEKL.